Reported below is one T cell receptor beta chain. This sample was taken from a study of blood T cell repertoires in COVID-19. Study context: T cells, B-cell-depleted T cells, or PBMCs provided the cDNA or gDNA that served as material.

Trimming took 0 bases from V and 2 from J, leaving 15 bases between them. Germline-derived CDR1 and CDR2 are LNHDA and SQIVND (reference sequence). This CDR3 spans 17 amino acids. Authors' processing steps: Estimation of nucleated cell counts was performed using reference gene primer amplification. TCRdb keeps only in-frame clones here, not all; method: immunoSEQ multiplex PCR. The D gene and trimming were derived from the DNA, and the V and J assignments and clone size from that table. The table includes about 46,000 clones, under 85% detected once. The sequencing sample was made of peripheral blood. The receptor's source is a man in his 60s with acute or convalescent COVID-19. The chain joins TRBV19 to TRBJ2-3; the D gene is possibly TRBD2 (6 bases). Written as DNA, the CDR3 is TGTGCCAGTAGTATAGATTTGGCGGGGATTTACACAGATACGCAGTATTTT. It encodes CASSIDLAGIYTDTQYF.